This T cell receptor (beta chain) was sequenced during a study of CD8 T cells in ankylosing spondylitis. Germline CDR1 reads SGHAT; CDR2 reads FQDESV (reference sequence). CDR3 size: 18 residues. V lost 6 bases, J lost 5 bases, and 19 bases stayed unmatched. MiXCR, run by TCRdb on the 5' RACE reads, gives a single entry per CDR3 protein. The table lists over 200,000 distinct CDR3 sequences, over 9.5% of them singletons, with 20% to 25% in the top ten. This clonotype was picked up a small number of times. This TCR was sampled from a male donor with ankylosing spondylitis or in good health (not recorded which). The sequenced material came from blood, either unsorted or a sorted T cell fraction (not recorded which). The rearrangement uses TRBV11-1 and TRBJ1-1; 9 bases are shared with TRBD1. The CDR3 nucleotides are TGTGCCAGCAGTCTCATACCCGGGACAGGGAAAGGGGGGACTGAAGCTTTCTTT. Translated, it gives CASSLIPGTGKGGTEAFF.